A selection of T cell receptor beta chains follows, all from one sample in a study of blood T cell repertoires in COVID-19. Profiling relied on immunoSEQ multiplex PCR, and the TCRdb table lists in-frame clones only, not all of them. This table holds 320,000 or so clones, 75% to 90% found once. Sequencing used PBMCs or T cells enriched from blood (not recorded which). These receptors were taken from a man aged 25 to 45 who had recovered from COVID-19. Both conserved end residues are part of each CDR3. The D gene is left open where the match is weak. A clone size is listed for some rows: how often the clone was seen (once, few, many), or a class if it is expanded.

-	-	TRBV5-1	TRBJ2-1	TGCGCCAGCAGCTTGGGGGGCGCATTCTACAATGAGCAGTTCTTC	CASSLGGAFYNEQFF
TRBD1	-	TRBV7-2	TRBJ2-7	TGTGCCAGCAGCTTAGCTTTTCTGGGACAGAGAAACGAGCAGTACTTC	CASSLAFLGQRNEQYF
TRBD2	-	TRBV5-1	TRBJ2-1	TGCGCCAGTCACAATAGCGGGGGGGCGTTTAATGAGCAGTTCTTC	CASHNSGGAFNEQFF
TRBD1	-	TRBV30	TRBJ1-5	TGTGCCTGGAGCCCCCAGGGGGATCAGCCCCAGCATTTT	CAWSPQGDQPQHF
TRBD1	-	TRBV6-5	TRBJ1-5	TGTGCCAGCAGGACAGGGTTGAATCAGCCCCAGCATTTT	CASRTGLNQPQHF
-	-	TRBV18	TRBJ2-2	TGTGCCAGCTCACCAGGCCTACAGGTGGAGCTGTTTTTT	CASSPGLQVELFF
-	-	TRBV5-1	TRBJ2-5	TGCGCCAGCAGCTTGGGGGACACCCAATGGGGAGAGACCCAGTACTTC	CASSLGDTQWGETQYF
-	-	TRBV5-1	TRBJ2-3	TGCGCCAGCGGATCCCTAACAGGCACAGATACGCAGTATTTT	CASGSLTGTDTQYF
TRBD1	-	TRBV15	TRBJ2-7	TGTGCCACCAGCAGACCCCCACAGGGGGCATCCTACGAGCAGTACTTC	CATSRPPQGASYEQYF
-	-	TRBV19	TRBJ1-5	TGTGCCAGTAGTACCCCGACAGATAATCAGCCCCAGCATTTT	CASSTPTDNQPQHF
-	-	TRBV7-3	TRBJ2-1	TGTGCCAGCAGCCGGACAAAAAGGGATGAGCAGTTCTTC	CASSRTKRDEQFF
-	-	TRBV3-1/TRBV3-2	TRBJ2-3	TGTGCCAGCAGCCAAGATTGGCGGACAGATACGCAGTATTTT	CASSQDWRTDTQYF
TRBD2	-	TRBV15	TRBJ2-3	TGTGCCACCAGCAGGGGACCGGGACTAGGAGGCGATACGCAGTATTTT	CATSRGPGLGGDTQYF
TRBD2	-	TRBV6-2/TRBV6-3	TRBJ2-3	TGTGCCAGCAGCGGACTAGCGGACATACCAGATACGCAGTATTTT	CASSGLADIPDTQYF
-	-	TRBV6-5	TRBJ1-3	TGTGCCAGCCGGGGCTCTGGAAACACCATATATTTT	CASRGSGNTIYF
TRBD1	-	TRBV4-2	TRBJ1-1	TGTGCCAGCAGCCAAGAACCCTCGGGACAGGGGACTGAAGCTTTCTTT	CASSQEPSGQGTEAFF
TRBD1	-	TRBV5-1	TRBJ2-7	TGCGCCAGCAGCCCCAGACAGGGCCAGAACTACGAGCAGTACTTC	CASSPRQGQNYEQYF
-	-	TRBV4-1	TRBJ2-2	TGCGCCAGCAGCCAAGTAACAGATAACACCGGGGAGCTGTTTTTT	CASSQVTDNTGELFF
-	-	TRBV2	TRBJ2-5	TGTGCCAGCAGGAGACAGGTTCGGGAAGAGACCCAGTACTTC	CASRRQVREETQYF
-	-	TRBV5-1	TRBJ1-1	TGCGCCAGCAGCCCAGGAACAGGGTCTGAAGCTTTCTTT	CASSPGTGSEAFF
-	-	TRBV23-1	TRBJ1-3	TGCGCCAGCAGGAAGGGGCCCACCATATATTTT	CASRKGPTIYF
TRBD1	-	TRBV4-1	TRBJ2-1	TGCGCCAGCAGCCAAGCCGGGACAGGGCTGGGTAATGAGCAGTTCTTC	CASSQAGTGLGNEQFF
-	-	TRBV5-1	TRBJ2-7	TGCGCCAGCAGCTTGGGGGCAGTTTACGAGCAGTACTTC	CASSLGAVYEQYF
TRBD1	-	TRBV19	TRBJ1-2	TGTGCCAGTAGGGACAGGGCGACCTATGGCTACACCTTC	CASRDRATYGYTF
TRBD1	-	TRBV10-2	TRBJ2-1	TGCGCCAGCAGTATTGGGGACAGCTCCTACAATGAGCAGTTCTTC	CASSIGDSSYNEQFF
TRBD1	-	TRBV13	TRBJ1-1	TGTGCCAGCTTTCCGGGACAGGGGTTGAATGAAGCTTTCTTT	CASFPGQGLNEAFF
TRBD1	-	TRBV5-1	TRBJ2-7	TGCGCCAGCAGCTTGGATCCGGGACAGGGCCACGAGCAGTACTTC	CASSLDPGQGHEQYF
-	-	TRBV5-1	TRBJ1-2	TGCGCCAGCAAGGTTTTCGGGCCGACAGAGAACTATGGCTACACCTTC	CASKVFGPTENYGYTF
TRBD1	-	TRBV18	TRBJ1-4	TGTGCCAGCTCACCACCGACGACAGGGGATGAAAAACTGTTTTTT	CASSPPTTGDEKLFF
TRBD1	-	TRBV3-1/TRBV3-2	TRBJ1-6	TGTGCCAGCAGACTTGGGACAGTAGATGGATCACCCCTCCACTTT	CASRLGTVDGSPLHF
-	-	TRBV14	TRBJ1-4	TGTGCCAGCAGTCTCGCGGCTAATGAAAAACTGTTTTTT	CASSLAANEKLFF
-	few	TRBV7-9	TRBJ2-2	TGTGCCAGCAGCTACTCACAGGAATCGGGGGAGCTGTTTTTT	CASSYSQESGELFF
TRBD2	-	TRBV5-4	TRBJ2-1	TGTGCCAGCGGGGGACTAGGTTCCTACAATGAGCAGTTCTTC	CASGGLGSYNEQFF
TRBD2	once	TRBV19	TRBJ2-3	TGTGCCAGTAGTATGGGACTAGCGGGGGAAGATACGCAGTATTTT	CASSMGLAGEDTQYF
TRBD2	-	TRBV28	TRBJ2-1	TGTGCCAGCAGTATGCCCCTAGCGGGGCTGGACTATGAGCAGTTCTTC	CASSMPLAGLDYEQFF
-	-	TRBV27	TRBJ1-6	TGTGCCAGCAGTACGCAGGGGTATAATTCACCCCTCCACTTT	CASSTQGYNSPLHF
-	-	TRBV27	TRBJ2-3	TGTGCCAGCAGTTTATATGGGTGGGGAGGATCCTCGGATACGCAGTATTTT	CASSLYGWGGSSDTQYF
-	-	TRBV7-9	TRBJ2-1	TGTGCCAGCAGGCCTCCTGCGGGGTTCTCCTACAATGAGCAGTTCTTC	CASRPPAGFSYNEQFF
TRBD1	-	TRBV6-1	TRBJ2-3	TGTGCCAGCAGTGAAGTGACAGGGAGAGCAGATACGCAGTATTTT	CASSEVTGRADTQYF
TRBD1	-	TRBV5-4	TRBJ2-4	TGTGCCAGCAGCTTTGGGACAGACCGAGCCAAAAACATTCAGTACTTC	CASSFGTDRAKNIQYF
TRBD1	-	TRBV5-6	TRBJ1-5	TGTGCCAGCAGCCCGGGGACAGAGGGCAATCAGCCCCAGCATTTT	CASSPGTEGNQPQHF